What follows are 21 T cell receptor beta chains derived from one specimen sequenced in a study of T cell responses to AZD1222 COVID-19 vaccine. Some clones are missing from TCRdb's copy, which holds only in-frame ones; the method was immunoSEQ multiplex PCR. This sample yields 150,000 to 190,000 clones, of which just over 90% are seen a single time; over 1.5% belongs to the top ten. Specimen: peripheral blood, collected on day 0 of AZD1222 vaccination. Receptors were obtained from an adult in good health.

This sequence joins TRBV19 and TRBJ1-5; possibly TRBD1 for D (5 bases). Germline CDR1 is LNHDA and CDR2 is SQIVND (reference sequence). The CDR3 is 17 residues long. Trimming took off 5 bases at V and 4 bases at J, with 21 bases between the two ends. The chain's CDR3 is CASSRRDREIWNQPQHF. Written as DNA, the CDR3 is TGTGCCAGTAGTCGCCGGGACCGAGAAATTTGGAATCAGCCCCAGCATTTT.

The chain joins TRBV7-2 to TRBJ1-2; a weak D match, TRBD1 (5 bases). CDR1 and CDR2 from the germline V gene are SGHTA and FQGNSA. V lost 0 bases and J lost 5, with 13 bases in between. The CDR3 runs to 15 residues. CDR3 protein: CASSLAEGTLYGYTF. CDR3 nucleotide sequence: TGTGCCAGCAGCTTAGCCGAGGGGACGCTTTATGGCTACACCTTC. Supplemented by reference TRBV7-2 and TRBJ1-2, the full variable domain reads GAGVSQSPSNKVTEKGKDVELRCDPISGHTALYWYRQSLGQGLEFLIYFQGNSAPDKSGLPSDRFSAERTGGSVSTLTIQRTQQEDSAVYLCASSLAEGTLYGYTFGSGTRLTVV.

The sample holds a few counts of this clone. This same CDR3 is encoded by further DNA sequences in the sample. This chain links TRBV3-1 (or the pseudogene TRBV3-2) with TRBJ2-7; D remains ambiguous. Trimming removed 4 bases from V and 0 bases from J, with 4 bases in between. Germline CDR1 and CDR2: LGHDT and YNNKEL (reference sequence). There are 12 residues in the CDR3. DNA of the CDR3: TGTGCCAGCAGCCCAAGCTCCTACGAGCAGTACTTC. It yields the protein CASSPSSYEQYF.

The chain links TRBV7-6 to TRBJ1-6, with D possibly matching TRBD1 (6 bases). This CDR3 has 19 residues. Germline V gene sequence: CDR1 SGHVS, CDR2 FNYEAQ. Trimming left V 1 base short and J 0 bases short, with 16 bases between. The CDR3 region is CASSLEGGTLSSYNSPLHF. The CDR3 nucleotides are TGTGCCAGCAGCTTAGAGGGGGGGACATTGAGCTCCTATAATTCACCCCTCCACTTT.

The rearrangement uses TRBV13 and TRBJ1-6; unclear D gene. Between the trimmed V and J ends, which lost 5 bases and 8 bases, there was a span of 13 bases. Germline CDR1 reads PRHDT; CDR2 reads FYEKMQ (reference sequence). This CDR3 contains 14 residues. CDR3 coding DNA: TGTGCCAGCAGCCCTAGGATTAGTGATTCACCCCTCCACTTT. It yields the protein CASSPRISDSPLHF.

The chain uses TRBV7-9 and TRBJ1-1; D gene ambiguous. Trimming cost V 2 bases and J 5 bases, with 12 bases left between them. There are 14 residues in the CDR3. The germline gives CDR1 SEHNR, CDR2 FQNEAQ (reference sequence). CDR3 amino acids: CASSLIGRDTEAFF. In nucleotides, the CDR3 is TGTGCCAGCAGCTTAATAGGAAGGGATACTGAAGCTTTCTTT.

The genes are TRBV7-9 and TRBJ2-7; no definite D call. Trimming removed 1 base from V and 0 bases from J, with 4 bases in between. This CDR3 has 13 residues. In germline, CDR1 is SEHNR, CDR2 FQNEAQ (reference sequence). The CDR3 region is CASSLGHSYEQYF. CDR3 in DNA: TGTGCCAGCAGCTTAGGACACTCCTACGAGCAGTACTTC.

The J gene is TRBJ1-1, the V gene TRBV5-6; TRBD1 matches 7 bases. The CDR3 consists of 16 residues. Trimming removed 6 bases from V and 3 bases from J; junction bases left unmatched: 14. Germline V gene data show CDR1 as SGHDT and CDR2 as YYEEEE. In DNA form, the CDR3 reads TGTGCCAGCAATACGGCCGGCCCAGGGGGGGACACTGAAGCTTTCTTT. It encodes CASNTAGPGGDTEAFF.

The V gene is TRBV2, the J gene TRBJ2-5, with unresolved D. V gave up 5 bases and J gave up 5 bases, with 12 bases separating them. The CDR3 is 13 amino acids. CDR1 and CDR2 (germline): SNHLY, FYNNEI. The CDR3 sequence is CASSLGSGETQYF. The CDR3 nucleotides read TGTGCCAGCAGTTTGGGGTCTGGGGAGACCCAGTACTTC.

This chain's CDR3 is CASSQDSDGGNQPQHF. CDR3 DNA: TGTGCCAGCAGCCAAGATTCGGACGGCGGCAATCAGCCCCAGCATTTT. V is TRBV4-2 and J is TRBJ1-5; D is ambiguous. CDR1 and CDR2 from the germline V gene are LGHNA and YNFKEQ. The germline V and J ends were trimmed by 0 bases and 2 bases, with 11 bases remaining between them. The CDR3 is 16 amino acids.

This rearrangement joins TRBV27 to TRBJ2-7; tentative D call: TRBD1 (7 bases). Trimming removed 4 bases at V and 3 bases at J, with 19 bases between. Germline V gives CDR1 MNHEY, CDR2 SMNVEV (reference sequence). The CDR3 runs to 16 residues. The chain's CDR3 is CASSSQGVAEIYEQYF. The CDR3 coding sequence is TGTGCCAGCAGTTCTCAGGGGGTAGCGGAAATCTACGAGCAGTACTTC.

This rearrangement joins TRBV12-3 or TRBV12-4 to TRBJ1-1; D remains unclear. The length of the CDR3 is 11 residues. The V end lost 6 bases, the J end lost 7 bases, and 9 bases lay between the germline ends. CDR3 in DNA: TGTGCCAGCAGCCGCGAAATTGAAGCTTTCTTT. As protein: CASSREIEAFF.

The gene calls are TRBV15 and TRBJ2-5; D possibly corresponds to TRBD1 (6 bases). Germline loops: CDR1 LNHNV, CDR2 YYDKDF (reference sequence). The V and J ends lost 0 bases and 5 bases respectively, with 10 bases between them. This CDR3 has 14 amino acids. CDR3 coding DNA: TGTGCCACCAGCAGAGATAGGGGGTATGAGACCCAGTACTTC. Its translation is CATSRDRGYETQYF.

The V call is TRBV3-1 (or the pseudogene TRBV3-2), the J call TRBJ2-7; D is unresolved. The CDR3 is 12 residues long. Between the trimmed V and J ends, which lost 5 bases and 4 bases, there was a span of 9 bases. Germline V gives CDR1 LGHDT, CDR2 YNNKEL (reference sequence). As DNA, the CDR3 is TGTGCCAGCAGCAACTTAATTTACGAGCAGTACTTC. Protein sequence: CASSNLIYEQYF.

The chain employs TRBV27 and TRBJ2-1; 9 bases agree with TRBD2. Losses at the gene ends were 3 bases for V and 5 bases for J; bases not matched to a gene: 8. The germline gives CDR1 MNHEY, CDR2 SMNVEV (reference sequence). CDR3 length: 16 amino acids. CDR3 region: CASSFLLAGLNNEQFF. In nucleotides, the CDR3 is TGTGCCAGCAGTTTCCTCCTAGCGGGGTTAAACAATGAGCAGTTCTTC.

The genes are TRBV6-5 and TRBJ2-5, with a possible D match to TRBD2 (5 bases). This CDR3 contains 15 residues. From germline, CDR1 is MNHEY and CDR2 SVGAGI. Trimming took 7 bases from V and 4 from J, leaving 19 bases between them. The CDR3 bases are TGTGCCAGCAACCAGATCCTGGGCGGGCGAGAGACCCAGTACTTC. Translating gives CASNQILGGRETQYF.

The chain combines TRBV14 with TRBJ2-2; D may be TRBD2 (5 bases). V lost 1 base, J lost 1 base, and 10 bases lay in between. This CDR3 spans 16 amino acids. Germline CDR1 reads SGHDN; CDR2 reads FVKESK. CDR3 sequence reads: CASSQAGWENTGELFF. CDR3 in DNA: TGTGCCAGCAGCCAAGCGGGATGGGAGAACACCGGGGAGCTGTTTTTT.

V is TRBV9 and J is TRBJ2-2; D tentatively fits TRBD1 or TRBD2 (7 bases each). V was clipped by 0 bases and J by 11 bases, with 17 bases between them. The CDR3 contains 15 residues. The germline gives CDR1 SGDLS, CDR2 YYNGEE. CDR3 DNA sequence: TGTGCCAGCAGCGTAGCTGCGACAGGGAGGGGAGAGCTGTTTTTT. Its protein product is CASSVAATGRGELFF. Full variable domain (rest looked up from reference TRBV9 and TRBJ2-2): DSGVTQTPKHLITATGQRVTLRCSPRSGDLSVYWYQQSLDQGLQFLIQYYNGEERAKGNILERFSAQQFPDLHSELNLSSLELGDSALYFCASSVAATGRGELFFGEGSRLTVL.

This chain joins TRBV18 and TRBJ1-3, with 8 bases lining up with TRBD1. Trimming cost V 2 bases and J 4 bases; bases outside gene matches: 19. The CDR3 is 20 amino acids. The germline V gene has CDR1 KGHSH and CDR2 LQKENI. The DNA for the CDR3 is TGTGCCAGCTCACCAGGACAGGGAGGCAGCGGAACGAATAGAGGAAACACCATATATTTT. It codes for CASSPGQGGSGTNRGNTIYF. The full variable domain, completed using reference TRBV18 and TRBJ1-3, is NAGVMQNPRHLVRRRGQEARLRCSPMKGHSHVYWYRQLPEEGLKFMVYLQKENIIDESGMPKERFSAEFPKEGPSILRIQQVVRGDSAAYFCASSPGQGGSGTNRGNTIYFGEGSWLTVV.

The CDR3 protein is CASSQDRGEGNQPQHF. Here the CDR3 DNA reads TGTGCCAGCAGCCAAGATCGGGGGGAGGGCAATCAGCCCCAGCATTTT. The chain is built from TRBV3-1 (or the pseudogene TRBV3-2) and TRBJ1-5; a possible D gene is TRBD1 (5 bases). This CDR3 spans 16 amino acids. V lost 0 bases and J lost 2, with 11 bases in between. Germline CDR1 is LGHDT and CDR2 is YNNKEL (reference sequence).

The chain joins TRBV7-9 to TRBJ1-1; D is ambiguous. This CDR3 has 12 amino acids. Germline V gene data show CDR1 as SEHNR and CDR2 as FQNEAQ (reference sequence). V dropped 5 bases and J dropped 5 bases, with 9 bases sitting between them. The CDR3 DNA sequence: TGTGCCAGCAGCCCCCTCGTAACTGAAGCTTTCTTT. It translates to CASSPLVTEAFF.